These 29 T cell receptor beta chains originate from one sample sequenced in a study of blood T cell repertoires in COVID-19. Only in-frame clones appear in the TCRdb table, and some are missing; sequencing was by immunoSEQ multiplex PCR. The sample consists of over 200,000 clones, around 90% of them appearing once. The sample consisted of PBMCs or T cells enriched from blood (not recorded which). These receptor sequences come from a woman in her thirties who had been exposed to COVID-19.

The chain links TRBV28 to TRBJ2-2; no firm D call. CDR3 size: 14 residues. Trimming took off 7 bases at V and 3 bases at J, with 12 bases between the two ends. Germline V gene lookup returns CDR1 MDHEN and CDR2 SYDVKM. Here the CDR3 DNA reads TGTGCCAGCACCCCAGCAGGCCACACCGGGGAGCTGTTTTTT. As protein: CASTPAGHTGELFF.

The genes are TRBV6-4 and TRBJ2-1; TRBD2 aligns across 9 bases. Germline V gene data show CDR1 as MRHNA and CDR2 as SNTAGT. This CDR3 contains 15 residues. V was pared by 5 bases and J by 7 bases, with 9 bases of the junction left unmatched. In DNA, the CDR3 is TGTGCCAGCAGTCCCCTTGCGGGAGGGGGAAATGAGCAGTTCTTC. Its protein is CASSPLAGGGNEQFF.

The rearrangement uses TRBV25-1 and TRBJ2-3; 8 bases are a match to TRBD1. The CDR3 length is 15 residues. Germline V CDR1 and CDR2: MGHDK, SYGVNS. Germline trimming cut 4 bases from V and 2 bases from J; bases unmatched to any gene: 5. This CDR3 is CASSADRGYTDTQYF. The CDR3 nucleotides read TGTGCCAGCAGTGCTGACAGGGGCTACACAGATACGCAGTATTTT. Full variable domain (outside the CDR3, taken from reference TRBV25-1 and TRBJ2-3): EADIYQTPRYLVIGTGKKITLECSQTMGHDKMYWYQQDPGMELHLIHYSYGVNSTEKGDLSSESTVSRIRTEHFPLTLESARPSHTSQYLCASSADRGYTDTQYFGPGTRLTVL.

As for this clone: This CDR3 is also generated by other DNA sequences in the sample. The CDR3 here is CASSLGQGPYEQYF. In nucleotides, the CDR3 is TGCGCCAGCAGCTTGGGACAGGGACCCTACGAGCAGTACTTC. The chain links TRBV5-1 to TRBJ2-7; 7 nucleotides match TRBD1. Germline-derived CDR1 and CDR2 are SGHRS and YFSETQ. The CDR3 runs 14 residues. The V segment lost 0 bases and the J segment 2 bases; nucleotides outside the gene matches: 2. Drawing the rest from reference TRBV5-1 and TRBJ2-7, the complete variable domain is KAGVTQTPRYLIKTRGQQVTLSCSPISGHRSVSWYQQTPGQGLQFLFEYFSETQRNKGNFPGRFSGRQFSNSRSEMNVSTLELGDSALYLCASSLGQGPYEQYFGPGTRLTVT.

Of note for this clone: The same CDR3 can be traced to other DNA sequences in this sample. This rearrangement joins TRBV9 to TRBJ2-1; possibly TRBD2 for D (5 bases). The length of the CDR3 is 16 residues. CDR1 and CDR2 (germline): SGDLS, YYNGEE. V dropped 0 bases and J dropped 3 bases, with 13 bases sitting between them. CDR3 DNA sequence: TGTGCCAGCAGCGTAGTAGGGCTAGCCGGCTACAATGAGCAGTTCTTC. Translation gives CASSVVGLAGYNEQFF. Supplemented by reference TRBV9 and TRBJ2-1, the full variable domain reads DSGVTQTPKHLITATGQRVTLRCSPRSGDLSVYWYQQSLDQGLQFLIQYYNGEERAKGNILERFSAQQFPDLHSELNLSSLELGDSALYFCASSVVGLAGYNEQFFGPGTRLTVL.

The chain has TRBV10-1 and TRBJ2-3, with D possibly matching TRBD2 (5 bases). V lost 6 bases, J lost 2 bases, and 9 bases lay in between. Per the germline V gene, CDR1 is WNHNN and CDR2 is SYGVQD (reference sequence). The CDR3 sequence is 13 residues long. The CDR3 reads CASRSGYTDTQYF. The CDR3, as DNA: TGCGCCAGCAGAAGCGGATACACAGATACGCAGTATTTT.

V is TRBV15 and J is TRBJ2-1, with 11 positions matching TRBD2. This CDR3 contains 17 residues. V was pared by 3 bases and J by 4 bases, with 8 bases of the junction left unmatched. Germline CDR1 reads LNHNV; CDR2 reads YYDKDF (reference sequence). DNA for the CDR3: TGTGCCACCAGCAGGGGTTCTAGCGGGAGGCCTTACAATGAGCAGTTCTTC. Translation gives CATSRGSSGRPYNEQFF.

The chain couples TRBV7-9 to TRBJ2-2; 8 bases align to TRBD2. V was pared by 5 bases and J by 7 bases, with 9 bases of the junction left unmatched. Germline V gene data show CDR1 as SEHNR and CDR2 as FQNEAQ (reference sequence). CDR3 size: 15 residues. The CDR3 coding sequence is TGTGCCAGCAGCCCGGGACTAGTGGCCGTCGGGGAGCTGTTTTTT. It specifies CASSPGLVAVGELFF.

The rearrangement joins TRBV11-3 to TRBJ2-3; 8 bases map to TRBD1. In germline, CDR1 is SGHNT, CDR2 YENEEA. This CDR3 region has 14 residues. Trimming at V came to 5 bases and at J to 6 bases, leaving 7 bases not matched to a gene. The CDR3, as DNA: TGTGCCAGCAGCCCTGGACAGGGTGGGGATACGCAGTATTTT. Translated, it gives CASSPGQGGDTQYF.

The genes are TRBV2 and TRBJ2-1; TRBD2 might be the D (5 bases). The CDR3 runs 15 residues. V dropped 7 bases and J dropped 9 bases, with 22 bases sitting between them. Germline assignment: CDR1 SNHLY and CDR2 FYNNEI. The CDR3 DNA reads as TGTGCCAGCACCACCGGTGGAGAGGGTGGTGGTGAGCAGTTCTTC. It specifies CASTTGGEGGGEQFF.

This sequence joins TRBV30 and TRBJ1-3, with no clear D. The V gene lost 2 bases and the J gene lost 0 bases, with 8 bases spanning the gap. The CDR3 consists of 14 residues. Germline CDR1 is GTSNPN and CDR2 is SVGIG (reference sequence). The CDR3 DNA reads TGTGCCTGGAGTCTACGTGTCTCTGGAAACACCATATATTTT. Translated: CAWSLRVSGNTIYF.

This clone has a handful of counts. The J gene is TRBJ2-1, the V gene TRBV29-1; 12 bases map to TRBD2. CDR1 is SQVTM and CDR2 is ANQGSEA in the germline V gene. With 6 bases clipped from V and 10 bases from J, the junction kept 7 bases outside the gene matches. The length of the CDR3 is 13 residues. This CDR3 is CSVRLAGVSEQFF. Here the CDR3 DNA reads TGCAGCGTGAGACTAGCGGGAGTCTCGGAGCAGTTCTTC.

This clone has only one observation. This chain connects TRBV15 to TRBJ1-1, with 8 bases aligning to TRBD1. CDR1 and CDR2 from the germline V gene are LNHNV and YYDKDF (reference sequence). The V gene end was trimmed by 0 bases and the J gene end by 11 bases; junction bases not matched to a gene: 8. The CDR3 is 14 amino acids. The DNA of the CDR3 is TGTGCCACCAGCAGAGAGTCAGGACAGGGTCGGGCTTTCTTT. Its translation is CATSRESGQGRAFF.

This chain uses TRBV4-2 with TRBJ2-1, with 8 bases aligning to TRBD2. Germline V gene sequence: CDR1 LGHNA, CDR2 YNFKEQ. The CDR3 totals 15 residues. J lost 8 bases, V lost 0 bases, and 6 bases had no gene match. CDR3 loop: CASSQELAAWDEQFF. DNA of the CDR3: TGTGCCAGCAGCCAAGAACTAGCGGCGTGGGATGAGCAGTTCTTC.

The CDR3 is CSERGGYEQFF. The CDR3 coding sequence is TGCAGCGAGAGGGGGGGGTATGAGCAGTTCTTC. V is TRBV29-1 and J is TRBJ2-1; tentatively, D is TRBD2 (7 bases). V gave up 7 bases and J gave up 8 bases, with 12 bases separating them. The V gene's germline CDR1 is SQVTM and CDR2 ANQGSEA. The CDR3 spans 11 residues.

The CDR3: CSVEDRGINYGYTF. Written as DNA, the CDR3 is TGCAGCGTTGAAGATCGCGGGATTAATTATGGCTACACCTTC. The V gene is TRBV29-1, the J gene TRBJ1-2, with D uncertain. This CDR3 comprises 14 residues. Trimming shortened V by 0 bases and J by 5 bases, and 13 bases separated the two germline ends. Germline CDR1 SQVTM, CDR2 ANQGSEA.

The rearrangement links TRBV5-4 to TRBJ2-5; 16 nucleotides agree with TRBD2. Losses at the gene ends were 3 bases for V and 12 bases for J; bases not matched to a gene: 5. The CDR3 covers 14 residues. Germline V lookup: CDR1 SGHNT, CDR2 YYREEE (reference sequence). As DNA, the CDR3 is TGTGCCAGCAGCTGGGGACTAGCGGGAGGGGTAAAGTACTTC. Amino acids: CASSWGLAGGVKYF.

The chain is built from TRBV9 and TRBJ2-1; 8 bases align to TRBD1. The ends lost 2 bases at V and 8 bases at J; junction bases unmatched: 6. Germline assignment: CDR1 SGDLS and CDR2 YYNGEE. The CDR3 contains 14 residues. The CDR3 here is CASSVTSRGHEQFF. Written as DNA, the CDR3 is TGTGCCAGCAGCGTCACCTCCAGGGGGCATGAGCAGTTCTTC.

This chain connects TRBV2 to TRBJ1-1; possible D gene TRBD1, 6 bases. Between the trimmed V and J ends, which lost 0 bases and 0 bases, there was a span of 8 bases. CDR1 and CDR2 from the germline V gene are SNHLY and FYNNEI. This CDR3 is built from 15 residues. The CDR3 DNA reads as TGTGCCAGCAGTGAAGCTACAGGGATGAACACTGAAGCTTTCTTT. Its protein is CASSEATGMNTEAFF.

Written as DNA, the CDR3 is TGTGCCAGCAGTTACAGAGAGTACAATGAGCAGTTCTTC. This gives the protein CASSYREYNEQFF. This chain joins TRBV27 and TRBJ2-1, with D hard to call. Germline lookup yields CDR1 MNHEY and CDR2 SMNVEV (reference sequence). V was clipped by 4 bases and J by 4 bases, with 8 bases between them. The CDR3 sequence is 13 residues long.

The gene calls are TRBV5-1 and TRBJ1-4; 7 bases match TRBD1. V was pared by 3 bases and J by 1 base, with 6 bases of the junction left unmatched. The CDR3 length is 16 residues. CDR1 and CDR2 (germline): SGHRS, YFSETQ. CDR3 in DNA: TGCGCCAGCAGCTGGGGACAGATTTTAACTAATGAAAAACTGTTTTTT. Protein: CASSWGQILTNEKLFF.

V is TRBV5-1 and J is TRBJ2-1; 14 nucleotides agree with TRBD2. In germline, CDR1 is SGHRS, CDR2 YFSETQ. V shed 4 bases, J shed 0 bases, and the junction held 12 bases outside the gene matches. CDR3 length: 20 residues. The CDR3, as DNA: TGCGCCAGCAGCCCCGGACTAGCGGGAGGTCTATTAAGCTCCTACAATGAGCAGTTCTTC. It yields the protein CASSPGLAGGLLSSYNEQFF.

The chain couples TRBV10-2 to TRBJ1-1, with D possibly TRBD1 on 5 matching bases. The V end lost 7 bases, the J end lost 7 bases, and 22 bases lay between the germline ends. CDR1 is WSHSY, CDR2 SAAADI, per germline. This CDR3 contains 15 residues. CDR3 sequence: CASKDPSPQGHEAFF. CDR3 nucleotide sequence: TGCGCCAGCAAGGATCCTTCCCCTCAGGGTCATGAAGCTTTCTTT.

V usage is TRBV7-9 and J usage is TRBJ1-1, with D unclear. V dropped 5 bases and J dropped 2 bases, with 12 bases sitting between them. The CDR3 has 14 amino acids. CDR1 is SEHNR and CDR2 is FQNEAQ in the germline V gene (reference sequence). CDR3 protein: CASSRVLLNTEAFF. Written as DNA, the CDR3 is TGTGCCAGCAGCCGGGTCCTGCTCAACACTGAAGCTTTCTTT.

This clone was counted between two and nine times. In nucleotides, the CDR3 is TGCGCCAGCAGCCAGCGACTAGCGGGAGGTGGCCACGAGCAGTACTTC. Protein product: CASSQRLAGGGHEQYF. This sequence joins TRBV4-1 and TRBJ2-7, with TRBD2 matching 13 bases. CDR3 length equals 16 residues. Germline CDR1 is MGHRA and CDR2 is YSYEKL. V was clipped by 3 bases and J by 5 bases; unmatched bases: 7.

The chain is built from TRBV5-1 and TRBJ2-1, with 7 bases matching TRBD1. The germline V gene has CDR1 SGHRS and CDR2 YFSETQ. The CDR3 loop spans 13 amino acids. J was trimmed by 5 bases and V by 4 bases; bases with no gene match: 3. Written as DNA, the CDR3 is TGCGCCAGCAGCCCCGGGACAGACAATGAGCAGTTCTTC. It codes for CASSPGTDNEQFF.

J is TRBJ2-5 and V is TRBV6-5; 10 nucleotides agree with TRBD1. The CDR3 totals 15 residues. The trim removed 4 bases at V and 4 bases at J, leaving 6 bases unmatched. Germline V lookup: CDR1 MNHEY, CDR2 SVGAGI. The CDR3, as DNA: TGTGCCAGCAGTTCGGGACAGGGGTACGGAGAGACCCAGTACTTC. Translating it yields CASSSGQGYGETQYF.

The chain couples TRBV19 to TRBJ2-7, with 9 positions matching TRBD2. This CDR3 has 14 amino acids. The V segment lost 4 bases and the J segment 4 bases; nucleotides outside the gene matches: 5. Per germline, CDR1 LNHDA and CDR2 SQIVND (reference sequence). The CDR3 DNA reads as TGTGCCAGTAGTACGGCGGGAGGGCCTTACGAGCAGTACTTC. This gives the protein CASSTAGGPYEQYF.

The chain is built from TRBV2 and TRBJ2-3; D is possibly TRBD2 (6 bases). The V end lost 6 bases, the J end lost 0 bases, and 16 bases lay between the germline ends. In germline, CDR1 is SNHLY, CDR2 FYNNEI. This CDR3 contains 16 residues. The CDR3 loop reads CASRKHNSGSTDTQYF. In DNA form, the CDR3 reads TGTGCCAGCAGGAAACATAACAGCGGGAGCACAGATACGCAGTATTTT.